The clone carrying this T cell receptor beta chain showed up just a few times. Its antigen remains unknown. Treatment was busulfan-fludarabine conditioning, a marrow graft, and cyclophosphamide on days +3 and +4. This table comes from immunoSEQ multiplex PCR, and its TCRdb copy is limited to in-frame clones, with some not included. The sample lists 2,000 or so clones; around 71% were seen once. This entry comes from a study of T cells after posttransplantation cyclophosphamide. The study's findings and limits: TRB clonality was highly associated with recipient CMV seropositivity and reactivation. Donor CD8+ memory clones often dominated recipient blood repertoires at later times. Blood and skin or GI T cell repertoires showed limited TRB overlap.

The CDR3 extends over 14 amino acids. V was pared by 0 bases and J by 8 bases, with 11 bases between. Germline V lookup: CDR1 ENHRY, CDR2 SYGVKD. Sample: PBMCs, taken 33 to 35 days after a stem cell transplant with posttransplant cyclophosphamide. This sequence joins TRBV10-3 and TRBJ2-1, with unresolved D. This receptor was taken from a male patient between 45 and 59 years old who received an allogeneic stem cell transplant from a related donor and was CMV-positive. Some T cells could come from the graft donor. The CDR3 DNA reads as TGTGCCATCAGTGAGTCGAGGCTAGTCGATGAGCAGTTCTTC. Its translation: CAISESRLVDEQFF.